Below, 7 T cell receptor beta chains from the same sample are listed, as sequenced in a study of cytomegalovirus exposure and HLA in healthy donors. The primer mix had 60 Vbeta and 13 Jbeta primers. Profiled with immunoSEQ multiplex PCR; TCRdb holds only in-frame clones, not every one. This sample has a few hundred thousand clones, with roughly 80% found just once. Material: PBMCs. The receptors here all came from a girl aged 2-10 years in good health and CMV-seronegative.

The chain recombines TRBV30 with TRBJ2-7, with a tentative D call TRBD1 (5 bases). Between the trimmed V and J ends, which lost 3 bases and 0 bases, there was a span of 9 bases. The V gene's germline CDR1 is GTSNPN and CDR2 SVGIG (reference sequence). The CDR3 contains 13 residues. As DNA, the CDR3 is TGTGCCTGGAGGGACAAGGGCTCCTACGAGCAGTACTTC. Translated, it gives CAWRDKGSYEQYF.

There are a few counts of this clone. V usage is TRBV10-3 and J usage is TRBJ1-1; possible D gene TRBD1, 5 bases. CDR1 is ENHRY and CDR2 is SYGVKD in the germline V gene. This CDR3 is built from 15 residues. Trimming took 4 bases from V and 6 from J, leaving 18 bases between them. The CDR3 coding sequence is TGTGCCATCAGTGCCGGACAAGGAGGGCAATCTGAAGCTTTCTTT. As protein: CAISAGQGGQSEAFF.

This chain joins TRBV2 and TRBJ1-1; D call uncertain. Germline V gene data show CDR1 as SNHLY and CDR2 as FYNNEI. V shed 2 bases and J shed 7 bases, with 11 bases lying between them. CDR3 length: 13 residues. The CDR3 protein is CASSEPDGLEAFF. The CDR3 nucleotides are TGTGCCAGCAGTGAACCAGACGGACTTGAAGCTTTCTTT.

The chain uses TRBV7-9 and TRBJ2-4, with a tentative D call TRBD1 (6 bases). Germline V gene sequence: CDR1 SEHNR, CDR2 FQNEAQ (reference sequence). The CDR3 totals 18 residues. The V gene lost 6 bases and the J gene lost 0 bases, with 21 bases spanning the gap. The CDR3 is CASSYSYRARLAKNIQYF. CDR3 in DNA: TGTGCCAGCAGTTATTCATACAGGGCCCGACTAGCCAAAAACATTCAGTACTTC. Full variable domain (rest looked up from reference TRBV7-9 and TRBJ2-4): DTGVSQNPRHKITKRGQNVTFRCDPISEHNRLYWYRQTLGQGPEFLTYFQNEAQLEKSRLLSDRFSAERPKGSFSTLEIQRTEQGDSAMYLCASSYSYRARLAKNIQYFGAGTRLSVL.

The V and J genes are TRBV7-9 and TRBJ2-5, with a possible D match to TRBD1 (6 bases). From germline, CDR1 is SEHNR and CDR2 FQNEAQ (reference sequence). The CDR3 sequence is 13 residues long. Between the trimmed V and J ends, which lost 7 bases and 4 bases, there was a span of 13 bases. The CDR3, as DNA: TGTGCCAGCATAACGACAGGAAGAGAGACCCAGTACTTC. This codes for CASITTGRETQYF.

Written as DNA, the CDR3 is TGTGCCATCAGTGAGGGGCCGTCCGGCGAGGGTACGCAGTATTTT. This gives the protein CAISEGPSGEGTQYF. The V gene is TRBV10-3, the J gene TRBJ2-3; maybe TRBD2 (5 bases). Germline assignment: CDR1 ENHRY and CDR2 SYGVKD. This CDR3 has 15 residues. V lost 2 bases, J lost 8 bases, and 17 bases lay in between.

This clone appeared a few times. This sequence joins TRBV5-1 and TRBJ1-1; 7 nucleotides line up with TRBD1. There are 12 residues in the CDR3. The germline gives CDR1 SGHRS, CDR2 YFSETQ. Losses at the gene ends were 7 bases for V and 1 base for J; bases not matched to a gene: 1. CDR3 in DNA: TGCGCCAGCCGGGACAGGAACACTGAAGCTTTCTTT. Encoded protein: CASRDRNTEAFF.